This TCR beta chain was retrieved from a study of shared T cell receptors in the human thymus. Germline V gene data show CDR1 as SGHAT and CDR2 as FQNNGV. This CDR3 spans 17 amino acids. After removal of 5 bases from V and 2 bases from J, the junction contained 11 bases not matched to a gene. Produced via immunoSEQ multiplex PCR; TCRdb's table is partial and in-frame only. Among about 380,000 clones listed, over 90% were seen once. The sequence was collected from a human donor. The sample taken for sequencing was thymocytes. V and J are TRBV11-2 and TRBJ1-5; 8 nucleotides line up with TRBD1. CDR3 protein: CASSVGDRPSCNQPQHF. CDR3 nucleotides: TGTGCCAGCAGCGTCGGGGACAGGCCCTCATGCAATCAGCCCCAGCATTTT.